This T cell receptor (beta chain) was profiled in a study of T cell repertoires in cytomegalovirus infection. Study in general: Selected CMV epitopes included recently identified HLA-C-restricted ones as well as well-studied HLA-B-restricted ones. Public signatures in TCR beta pointed to CMV infection and matching HLA type.

In its sample, this clonotype was seen a few times. Antigen unknown. From the reads, TCRdb called clonotypes with MiXCR, one entry per CDR3 protein. The sample lists some 900,000 distinct CDR3 sequences; approximately 32% were seen once. This clonotype was sampled from a human donor in good health (CMV status not recorded). Some clones in this sample may be carry-over from other donors' samples. The input for sequencing was cultured CD8+ T cells from PBMCs, taken from culture after CMV antigen stimulation.

CDR3 DNA: TGTGCCAGCAGTTACATGGACAGCTATGGCTACACCTTC. This codes for CASSYMDSYGYTF. The chain joins TRBV6-5 to TRBJ1-2; tentative D call: TRBD1 (6 bases). Germline CDR1 is MNHEY and CDR2 is SVGAGI. The CDR3 runs to 13 residues. V dropped 2 bases and J dropped 4 bases, with 8 bases sitting between them.